This TCR beta chain was sequenced in a study of graft-versus-host responses after intestinal transplantation. About the study: Anti-thymocyte globulin served as induction for all recipients, who then took tacrolimus and steroids for about three years.

Clones were sequenced by immunoSEQ multiplex PCR, and TCRdb holds only the in-frame ones, with some missing. The table includes roughly 1,900 clones, 38% detected once. V shed 5 bases and J shed 1 base, with 3 bases lying between them. This CDR3 spans 11 amino acids. Per germline, CDR1 MNHNY and CDR2 SVGAGI (reference sequence). CFSE-labeled responder cells (approximately 200,000) were plated with approximately 200,000 irradiated, violet-dye-labeled stimulator cells. Researchers sorted proliferating CFSE-low CD3+CD4+ and CD3+CD8+ responders once the reaction had finished. This clone was observed a few times. Study-level findings and limits: Within the allografts of patients who had graft-donor T cell macrochimerism, graft-versus-host to host-versus-graft clonal ratios were high. Circulating GvH clones peaking coincided with falling HvG clones soon after transplant.

Sequenced here: alloreactive CD8+ T cells from a mixed lymphocyte reaction culture, sampled before transplantation. Subset reported: CFSE-low proliferating T cells sorted from approximately six-day pre-transplant mixed lymphocyte reaction (GvH or HvG direction). This TCR came from a human patient who was an organ donor for intestinal transplantation. The chain carries TRBV6-6 and TRBJ2-7, with D unresolved. The chain's CDR3 is CASSVSYEQYF. The CDR3 DNA reads as TGTGCCAGCAGTGTATCCTACGAGCAGTACTTC.